This TCR beta chain was recovered during a study of T cell repertoires in cytomegalovirus infection. Study overall: Evidence of both CMV infection and a matching HLA type came from public TCR beta signatures.

TCRdb independently ran MiXCR on the reads; one entry per CDR3 protein. The sample includes around 740,000 distinct CDR3 sequences, roughly 36% of them seen just once. The table lists this clonotype with a few counts. Its antigen remains unidentified. Study-level points and caveats: CMV-specific HLA-C-restricted TCR beta clonotypes dominated the ex vivo response.

The CDR3 loop spans 14 amino acids. V dropped 4 bases and J dropped 0 bases, with 9 bases sitting between them. Germline CDR1 and CDR2: DFQATT and SNEGSKA (reference sequence). The clonotype originates from a human donor in good health (CMV status not recorded). Some clones in this sample may be carry-over from other donors' samples. The sample consisted of PBMCs. V is TRBV20-1 and J is TRBJ2-2; D is unclear. CDR3 protein: CSATGRSNTGELFF. CDR3 in DNA: TGCAGTGCTACTGGCAGATCGAACACCGGGGAGCTGTTTTTT.